These 22 T cell receptor beta chains came from one sample sequenced in a study of cytotoxic CD8 clonotypes in ibrutinib-treated CLL (dated by TCRdb to about 2021). According to the study, the label for this sample's time point signals: about a year on ibrutinib. Libraries were constructed by the immunoSEQ multiplex PCR assay. TCRdb carries this immuneACCESS record with in-frame sequences only. Its versions omit some clonotypes, under half of them owing to an unresolved V gene in the studies checked, with the rest unexplained. In this sample the table shows tens of thousands of clones, 75% to 95% of which occur a single time. Around 3.1% of the sample goes to the ten largest clones. Sequencing used PBMCs, obtained after 12 months of ibrutinib treatment. Source of these receptors: a human donor with chronic lymphocytic leukemia.

The gene calls are TRBV19 and TRBJ1-5; possibly TRBD1 for D (5 bases). Trimming took off 3 bases at V and 6 bases at J, with 12 bases between the two ends. The germline V gene encodes CDR1 LNHDA and CDR2 SQIVND (reference sequence). The CDR3 contains 14 residues. The DNA of the CDR3 is TGTGCCAGTAGTATGCCACAGGCCCGTCAGCCCCAGCATTTT. Translated: CASSMPQARQPQHF.

J is TRBJ2-7 and V is TRBV4-3; 9 nucleotides match TRBD1. The junction had 8 bases not matched to a gene; V was cut back by 3 bases and J by 5 bases. CDR1 and CDR2 from the germline V gene are LGHNA and YSLEER. The CDR3 runs to 15 residues. CDR3 in amino acids: CASSQAGTGFNEQYF. The CDR3, as DNA: TGCGCCAGCAGCCAGGCCGGGACAGGGTTCAACGAGCAGTACTTC.

This rearrangement joins TRBV28 to TRBJ1-1, with D possibly TRBD1 on 6 matching bases. Germline V lookup: CDR1 MDHEN, CDR2 SYDVKM. V was shortened by 5 bases and J by 1 base, with 20 bases between the two germline ends. This CDR3 has 17 residues. This chain's CDR3 is CASSNTGSHFQNTEAFF. CDR3 nucleotide sequence: TGTGCCAGCAGTAATACAGGGTCACACTTTCAGAACACTGAAGCTTTCTTT. The whole variable domain, filled in from reference TRBV28 and TRBJ1-1, reads DVKVTQSSRYLVKRTGEKVFLECVQDMDHENMFWYRQDPGLGLRLIYFSYDVKMKEKGDIPEGYSVSREKKERFSLILESASTNQTSMYLCASSNTGSHFQNTEAFFGQGTRLTVV.

This clone was seen more than once but under ten times. V and J are TRBV25-1 and TRBJ2-2; 9 bases are a match to TRBD1. Unmatched junction bases numbered 4, after V lost 5 bases and J lost 3 bases. Germline CDR1 MGHDK, CDR2 SYGVNS. The CDR3 is 15 residues long. In nucleotides, the CDR3 is TGTGCCAGCAGTCCTCGGGACAGGGACACCGGGGAGCTGTTTTTT. This translates into CASSPRDRDTGELFF. The full variable domain, its missing parts supplied by reference TRBV25-1 and TRBJ2-2, is EADIYQTPRYLVIGTGKKITLECSQTMGHDKMYWYQQDPGMELHLIHYSYGVNSTEKGDLSSESTVSRIRTEHFPLTLESARPSHTSQYLCASSPRDRDTGELFFGEGSRLTVL.

The gene calls are TRBV10-1 and TRBJ2-3, with 9 bases that match TRBD2. Per the germline V gene, CDR1 is WNHNN and CDR2 is SYGVQD (reference sequence). The CDR3 totals 17 residues. The trim removed 0 bases at V and 3 bases at J, leaving 7 bases unmatched. In DNA, the CDR3 is TGCGCCAGCAGTGAGTCCTTAAAGAGCGGGAGGACAGATACGCAGTATTTT. Protein product: CASSESLKSGRTDTQYF.

The chain combines TRBV5-1 with TRBJ1-1; 10 nucleotides line up with TRBD1. CDR1 and CDR2 from the germline V gene are SGHRS and YFSETQ. Trimming at V came to 7 bases and at J to 3 bases, leaving 15 bases not matched to a gene. The CDR3 has 17 residues. CDR3 loop: CASETRPGQGSHTEAFF. CDR3 bases: TGCGCCAGCGAGACCAGACCGGGACAGGGGTCTCACACTGAAGCTTTCTTT. The full variable domain, rest sourced from reference TRBV5-1 and TRBJ1-1, is KAGVTQTPRYLIKTRGQQVTLSCSPISGHRSVSWYQQTPGQGLQFLFEYFSETQRNKGNFPGRFSGRQFSNSRSEMNVSTLELGDSALYLCASETRPGQGSHTEAFFGQGTRLTVV.

The chain combines TRBV7-9 with TRBJ2-5; possible D gene TRBD2, 5 bases. In germline, CDR1 is SEHNR, CDR2 FQNEAQ (reference sequence). This CDR3 is 16 amino acids long. Trimming stripped 1 base from V and 5 bases from J, with 17 bases between. CDR3 residues: CASSLGLRAQLETQYF. The CDR3 DNA is TGTGCCAGCAGCTTAGGCCTGAGGGCTCAACTGGAGACCCAGTACTTC.

This clone was picked up one time. The V gene is TRBV5-1, the J gene TRBJ2-3, with 11 bases aligning to TRBD2. This CDR3 is 16 amino acids long. Trimming removed 4 bases from V and 3 bases from J; junction bases left unmatched: 7. CDR1 and CDR2 from the germline V gene are SGHRS and YFSETQ. The CDR3 region is CASSPRTSGSTDTQYF. CDR3 bases: TGCGCCAGCAGCCCGAGGACTAGCGGGTCGACAGATACGCAGTATTTT.

The chain is built from TRBV7-6 and TRBJ2-2; 7 bases are shared with TRBD2. V shed 4 bases and J 1 base; nucleotides not matched to a gene: 9. The CDR3 spans 17 residues. Germline assignment: CDR1 SGHVS and CDR2 FNYEAQ. This CDR3 reads CASSYPRASGNTGELFF. DNA of the CDR3: TGTGCCAGCAGCTACCCAAGGGCTAGCGGGAACACCGGGGAGCTGTTTTTT.

This clone was picked up one time. The V gene is TRBV4-1, the J gene TRBJ2-1; 12 bases align to TRBD2. The CDR3 runs to 16 residues. V lost 1 base, J lost 6 bases, and 4 bases stayed unmatched. In germline, CDR1 is MGHRA, CDR2 YSYEKL. This CDR3 is CASSQGTSGKVNEQFF. Here the CDR3 DNA reads TGCGCCAGCAGCCAAGGGACTAGCGGGAAGGTCAATGAGCAGTTCTTC.

The genes are TRBV5-4 and TRBJ2-7; D not resolved. Trimming took off 4 bases at V and 1 base at J, with 9 bases between the two ends. CDR1 is SGHNT, CDR2 YYREEE, per germline (reference sequence). CDR3 length: 13 amino acids. The CDR3 region is CASSPGQSYEQYF. DNA for the CDR3: TGTGCCAGCAGCCCCGGCCAATCCTACGAGCAGTACTTC.

V and J are TRBV18 and TRBJ2-6; TRBD1 matches at 7 bases. In germline, CDR1 is KGHSH, CDR2 LQKENI. This CDR3 region has 18 residues. J was trimmed by 0 bases and V by 2 bases; bases with no gene match: 7. CDR3 region: CASSPKGQDFSGANVLTF. CDR3 sequence (DNA): TGTGCCAGCTCACCAAAAGGACAGGATTTCTCTGGGGCCAACGTCCTGACTTTC.

In this sample, this clone turned up once. The chain uses TRBV5-1 and TRBJ2-7; no reliable D call. Per germline, CDR1 SGHRS and CDR2 YFSETQ. This CDR3 spans 13 amino acids. V dropped 2 bases and J dropped 4 bases, with 10 bases sitting between them. CDR3 sequence (DNA): TGCGCCAGCAGCTTAAACGGGTTGTACGAGCAGTACTTC. This codes for CASSLNGLYEQYF.

The chain employs TRBV5-1 and TRBJ1-2; D ambiguous. The germline CDR1 and CDR2 sequences are SGHRS and YFSETQ. Trimming shortened V by 0 bases and J by 6 bases, and 15 bases separated the two germline ends. CDR3 size: 15 residues. The CDR3 reads CASSLATSGLHGYTF. The CDR3 DNA follows: TGCGCCAGCAGCTTGGCAACCTCAGGCCTCCATGGCTACACCTTC. Using reference TRBV5-1 and TRBJ1-2 for the parts outside the CDR3, the full variable domain is KAGVTQTPRYLIKTRGQQVTLSCSPISGHRSVSWYQQTPGQGLQFLFEYFSETQRNKGNFPGRFSGRQFSNSRSEMNVSTLELGDSALYLCASSLATSGLHGYTFGSGTRLTVV.

This clone appeared a single time. This chain uses TRBV2 with TRBJ1-2, with a tentative D call TRBD1 (6 bases). Trimming cost V 2 bases and J 4 bases, with 8 bases left between them. CDR3 length: 13 residues. CDR1 and CDR2 from the germline V gene are SNHLY and FYNNEI. The CDR3 coding sequence is TGTGCCAGCAGTGAACAGGGGAGCTATGGCTACACCTTC. Translated, it gives CASSEQGSYGYTF.

V and J are TRBV7-2 and TRBJ2-7, with D maybe TRBD1 (5 bases). V shed 2 bases and J shed 0 bases, with 8 bases lying between them. Germline lookup yields CDR1 SGHTA and CDR2 FQGNSA. This CDR3 comprises 14 residues. CDR3 coding DNA: TGTGCCAGCAGCTTAAATCAGGGCTCCTACGAGCAGTACTTC. Amino acids: CASSLNQGSYEQYF.

The chain carries TRBV27 and TRBJ1-6, with D possibly TRBD1 on 5 matching bases. The CDR3 contains 14 residues. V shed 5 bases and J shed 3 bases, with 8 bases lying between them. The germline V gene has CDR1 MNHEY and CDR2 SMNVEV (reference sequence). CDR3 coding DNA: TGTGCCAGCAGTGGGACGTTCTATAATTCACCCCTCCACTTT. Its translation: CASSGTFYNSPLHF.

This clone was detected only a few times. The V gene is TRBV9, the J gene TRBJ1-1, with a possible D match to TRBD1 (5 bases). The CDR3 runs 14 residues. V lost 0 bases to trimming and J lost 4 bases, with 10 bases between them. Looked up from germline, CDR1 is SGDLS and CDR2 is YYNGEE. The CDR3 spells CASSVGGPGTEAFF. The CDR3 DNA follows: TGTGCCAGCAGCGTAGGGGGACCGGGCACTGAAGCTTTCTTT. Complete variable domain (other parts from reference TRBV9 and TRBJ1-1): DSGVTQTPKHLITATGQRVTLRCSPRSGDLSVYWYQQSLDQGLQFLIQYYNGEERAKGNILERFSAQQFPDLHSELNLSSLELGDSALYFCASSVGGPGTEAFFGQGTRLTVV.

The J gene is TRBJ2-1, the V gene TRBV10-3; TRBD1 or TRBD2 may be the D gene (5 bases each). Per the germline V gene, CDR1 is ENHRY and CDR2 is SYGVKD. The CDR3 covers 13 residues. Trimming pared 7 bases from V and 3 bases from J, leaving 10 bases between. The CDR3 DNA reads as TGTGCCATCATGGGGGACCTCTACAATGAGCAGTTCTTC. This codes for CAIMGDLYNEQFF.

The sample holds one count of this clone. The chain combines TRBV5-1 with TRBJ2-2, with D possibly matching TRBD2 (5 bases). CDR3 length equals 12 residues. V lost 6 bases and J lost 4, with 7 bases in between. Germline V gene lookup returns CDR1 SGHRS and CDR2 YFSETQ. The CDR3 nucleotides read TGCGCCAGCATTGGAGGCACCGGGGAGCTGTTTTTT. This codes for CASIGGTGELFF.

This chain links TRBV19 with TRBJ2-3; D assignment may be TRBD1 or TRBD2 (5 bases each). Trimming took 5 bases from V and 4 from J, leaving 10 bases between them. This CDR3 has 13 amino acids. The germline gives CDR1 LNHDA, CDR2 SQIVND (reference sequence). The CDR3 spells CASSPGTPDTQYF. CDR3 DNA sequence: TGTGCCAGTAGTCCTGGGACGCCAGATACGCAGTATTTT.

The chain carries TRBV7-9 and TRBJ2-5; TRBD2 aligns across 13 bases. CDR3 length: 16 residues. Germline CDR1 is SEHNR and CDR2 is FQNEAQ (reference sequence). J gave up 5 bases and V 8 bases, and 11 bases lay outside the gene matches. CDR3 sequence: CASFRTSGSRAETQYF. The CDR3 DNA sequence: TGTGCCAGCTTTAGGACTAGCGGGAGTAGGGCCGAGACCCAGTACTTC.